This T cell receptor (beta chain) was captured by sequencing in a study of blood T cell repertoires in COVID-19 (dated by TCRdb to about 2020). For the study in its entirety: Collaborator samples came from the United States, Italy and Spain and covered acute and convalescent phases of COVID-19. The material from the prospective study consisted of cDNA or gDNA derived from T cells, B-cell-depleted T cells, or PBMCs. Subjects who had been exposed to COVID-19, were actively infected with it, or had recovered from it provided the deeply sampled blood TCRbeta repertoires that made up the dataset. The repertoires were released in a freely available public database meant as a resource for research on the immune response to SARS-CoV-2. The samples were drawn from the first 160 participants of the ongoing ImmuneRACE study and from roughly 1,300 subjects provided by 6 global collaborators. The sample metadata nearly always contained a de-identified subject ID, COVID-19 status, age in years and sex. Where available, HLA class I and class II types were taken from metadata supplied by the sample provider and were not determined by assay-based typing.

The study at large found these results: The quantity of clinical and demographic metadata differed by source and by participant and was supplied without curation.

With regard to this clone: Its antigen is unknown. No much larger clonotype is one base removed from it; base qualities were not supplied.

Samples from volunteer blood donors who had recovered from COVID-19 were contributed by a second Seattle source. Collaborating institutions collected whole blood in K2EDTA tubes following their own protocols. For TCRbeta analysis, collaborators shipped samples as frozen whole blood, isolated PBMCs, or DNA extracted from either of those sample types. The immunoSEQ Assay, a bias-controlled multiplex PCR, was used to amplify TCRbeta CDR3 regions from genomic DNA. As for the original processing: The number of nucleated cells in each sample was estimated by amplification of reference gene primers within the assay. To quantify the absolute abundance of each unique TCRbeta CDR3 rearrangement, sequence reads were collapsed and filtered. Productive Simpson clonality was computed per sample as the square root of Simpson's diversity index over productive rearrangements. Sourced from immuneACCESS, this table was stored by TCRdb with only in-frame sequences that have V and J called. A share of the clones is absent; for the studies checked, an unresolved V gene accounts for under half, and the remainder has no known explanation. The DNA gave D and trimming, while V, J and clone size come from that table. The sample profile shows about 220,000 clones; around 84% of them were found once. The ten largest clones represent roughly 5% of the sample.

The CDR3 starts with the cysteine, ends with the phenylalanine, and has 14 residues. Of the read, only the CDR3 DNA is kept; its 42 bases are in frame from base 1. Trimming takes 0 bases from V and 4 bases from J, and the germline ends sit 9 bases apart. CDR1 and CDR2, looked up from the germline V gene, are SGDLS and YYNGEE. The sequencing input was peripheral blood. This sequence originates from a woman aged 55-69 years who had recovered from COVID-19. The V gene is TRBV9 and the J gene is TRBJ2-3; too little of a D gene remains to name it. The CDR3 here reads CASSVVGSSDTQYF. The DNA is as follows: TGTGCCAGCAGCGTAGTGGGTAGCTCAGATACGCAGTATTTT.